This section outlines one TCR beta chain sequence together with its context. The data derive from a study of cytomegalovirus exposure and HLA in healthy donors. CDR3 length equals 18 residues. The V gene lost 0 bases and the J gene lost 1 base, with 18 bases spanning the gap. From germline, CDR1 is SGHTS and CDR2 YDEGEE. PCR involved 60 Vbeta and 13 Jbeta primers. Authors' analysis steps: A later analysis tallied some 80 million unique TCR beta chains, about 12 million of them shared. This table comes from immunoSEQ multiplex PCR, and its TCRdb copy is limited to in-frame clones, with some not included. The V and J calls and the clone size are those of that table, but D and trimming were determined from the DNA. The sample records more than 200,000 clones, approximately 70% being singletons.

This clonotype was sampled from a man aged 40-49 years in good health and CMV-seropositive. The chain links TRBV5-8 to TRBJ2-3; no definite D call. The sequencing input was PBMCs. The CDR3 coding sequence is TGTGCCAGCAGCTTGGTCGGGTGGAGACCACAACGCACAGATACGCAGTATTTT. It translates to CASSLVGWRPQRTDTQYF.